The sequence of this TCR beta chain was determined in a study of response to subunit inactivated influenza vaccine. The study, taken as a whole, reports: Few new T cells, the authors suggested, are recruited by each seasonal influenza vaccination.

One entry per CDR3 protein results from TCRdb running MiXCR on the RT-PCR reads. Here the sample spans 180,000 or so distinct CDR3 sequences, roughly 12% being singletons. V was trimmed by 9 bases and J by 2 bases, leaving 17 bases between them. This CDR3 spans 15 amino acids. The germline V gene encodes CDR1 KGHDR and CDR2 SFDVKD. Note on this clonotype: Its antigen is not identified.

The sample was also linked to a second study, of T cells expressing NK-cell markers. That study reports: Template switching by 5'RACE with UMIs generated the TCR beta cDNA. Several of the experiments relied on an anti-gamma-delta TCR antibody so that only alpha-beta TCR T cells were sorted.

The receptor was derived from a man aged 50 to 59 who received an inactivated influenza vaccine. This sample comprised CD8+ T cells sorted from PBMCs, obtained 11 to 12 days after vaccination. The V gene is TRBV24-1, the J gene TRBJ2-3; D possibly corresponds to TRBD2 (6 bases). CDR3 DNA: TGTGCCACCGGGGGGACTCACGTCTTCACAGATACGCAGTATTTT. Its translation: CATGGTHVFTDTQYF.